This T cell receptor beta chain was observed in a study of shared clonotypes between healthy human individuals. The overall study: Aged between 18 and 49, the donors were a couple of women and three men.

CD45RA+ naive and CD45RA-negative memory subsets were separated from CD4+ cells. The CDR3 has 11 residues. Germline CDR1 and CDR2: LNHDA and SQIVND (reference sequence). V was clipped by 7 bases and J by 7 bases, with 7 bases between them. Sequenced by immunoSEQ multiplex PCR; TCRdb stores in-frame clones only, minus some. The sample records some 2 million clones, roughly 95% being singletons. The J gene is TRBJ2-2, the V gene TRBV19, with D hard to call. Sequencing was carried out using naive CD4+ T cells sorted from blood. As to subset: CD45RA+ positively selected. The clonotype comes from a man aged 18 to 29 in good health. CDR3 bases: TGTGCCAGTACGGATGGCGGGGAGCTGTTTTTT. Amino acid sequence: CASTDGGELFF.